These T cell receptor beta chains were read from a single sample in a study of early T cells in non-severe SARS-CoV-2 infection. TCRdb reprocessed the 5' RACE reads with MiXCR, giving one entry per CDR3 protein. The sample includes roughly 110,000 distinct CDR3 sequences, 11% of them seen just once. The sample taken for sequencing was whole blood. The receptors shown here come from an adult who was a healthcare worker with PCR-confirmed SARS-CoV-2 infection or an uninfected control (not recorded which). Each CDR3 is given with its conserved first and last residue. D genes are given only for firm matches. Size tells how often a clone was seen (once, few, many) or the class of an expanded clone, and some rows leave it out.

.	TRBV4-2	TRBD2	TRBJ2-1	CASSQAAGAYEQFF	TGTGCCAGCAGCCAAGCAGCGGGGGCCTACGAGCAGTTCTTC
many	TRBV10-3	.	TRBJ2-1	CATRSVVINDNEQFF	TGTGCCACGCGCTCGGTGGTAATAAATGACAATGAGCAGTTCTTC
few	TRBV7-9	.	TRBJ2-5	CASSLETVVDF	TGTGCCAGCAGCTTAGAGACGGTAGTGGACTTC
few	TRBV24-1	.	TRBJ2-7	CATSDPDSPYEQYF	TGTGCCACCAGTGATCCCGACAGCCCGTACGAGCAGTACTTC
few	TRBV5-5	.	TRBJ2-1	CASSLDQSNEQFF	TGTGCCAGCAGCTTGGACCAATCCAATGAGCAGTTCTTC
.	TRBV4-1	.	TRBJ2-4	CASSRTTRGAKNIQYF	TGCGCCAGCAGCCGTACGACTAGGGGGGCCAAAAACATTCAGTACTTC
few	TRBV15	TRBD1	TRBJ1-5	CATSNVYWDREGQPQHF	TGTGCCACCAGCAACGTATACTGGGACAGGGAGGGTCAGCCCCAGCATTTT
few	TRBV12-3/TRBV12-4	.	TRBJ1-2	CASSRPTYGYTF	TGTGCCAGCAGTCGACCGACCTATGGCTACACCTTC
few	TRBV2	.	TRBJ2-1	CASSAWNEQFF	TGTGCCAGCAGCGCCTGGAATGAGCAGTTCTTC
.	TRBV6-5	.	TRBJ1-2	CASSDPPVSDGSVDYTF	TGTGCCAGCAGTGACCCTCCAGTTTCGGACGGAAGTGTTGACTACACCTTC
many	TRBV4-1	.	TRBJ1-2	CASSQEFRTVYGYTF	TGCGCCAGCAGCCAAGAATTTAGGACAGTCTATGGCTACACCTTC
few	TRBV18	.	TRBJ2-7	CASSPPAVYEQYF	TGTGCCAGCTCACCGCCAGCGGTCTACGAGCAGTACTTC
few	TRBV21-1	.	TRBJ2-1	CASSVAQGAGEQFF	.
many	TRBV5-4	TRBD2	TRBJ2-2	CASSRGLAGDHGRAGELFF	TGTGCCAGCAGCCGCGGACTAGCGGGAGATCACGGGAGGGCCGGGGAGCTGTTTTTT
many	TRBV19	.	TRBJ2-3	CASSWVVHEHTQYF	TGTGCCAGTAGTTGGGTAGTCCACGAACATACGCAGTATTTT
many	TRBV12-3/TRBV12-4	.	TRBJ2-7	CASSLARGAYEQYF	TGTGCCAGCAGTTTAGCGAGGGGGGCCTACGAGCAGTACTTC
many	TRBV5-6	.	TRBJ1-5	CASSLTERSNQPQHF	TGTGCCAGCAGCTTGACAGAGAGGAGCAATCAGCCCCAGCATTTT
many	TRBV5-1	.	TRBJ1-1	CASSLDRVGSTEAFF	TGCGCCAGCAGCTTGGACAGGGTGGGGAGCACTGAAGCTTTCTTT